The 24 T cell receptor beta chains below all came from one sample that was sequenced in a study of blood T cell repertoires in COVID-19. Sequenced by immunoSEQ multiplex PCR; TCRdb stores in-frame clones only, minus some. The data show around 140,000 clones, around 88% seen once. Sequencing was done on a sample of peripheral blood. The source of these receptors is a man aged 50 to 60 with acute or convalescent COVID-19.

The chain joins TRBV18 to TRBJ1-2; TRBD1 aligns across 7 bases. CDR1 is KGHSH and CDR2 is LQKENI in the germline V gene. V gave up 5 bases and J gave up 2 bases; unmatched junction bases: 11. The CDR3 runs to 16 residues. The CDR3 here is CASSDRTGLHNYGYTF. The CDR3 DNA reads as TGTGCCAGCTCAGACAGGACAGGCCTCCACAACTATGGCTACACCTTC.

The rearrangement links TRBV24-1 to TRBJ2-5; D may be TRBD2 (6 bases). Trimming removed 7 bases at V and 4 bases at J, with 21 bases between. The germline V gene has CDR1 KGHDR and CDR2 SFDVKD. The CDR3 has 16 amino acids. The DNA for the CDR3 is TGTGCCACCAGCCGGGGGACGGACCCGGCGGGAGAGACCCAGTACTTC. Translated, it gives CATSRGTDPAGETQYF.

The V gene is TRBV5-4, the J gene TRBJ1-1; no definite D call. The CDR3 is 14 amino acids. The germline V gene encodes CDR1 SGHNT and CDR2 YYREEE (reference sequence). V gave up 4 bases and J gave up 8 bases, with 18 bases separating them. The CDR3 sequence is CASSQKTAGPEAFF. As DNA, the CDR3 is TGTGCCAGCAGCCAAAAAACAGCCGGCCCCGAAGCTTTCTTT.

J is TRBJ1-3 and V is TRBV9, with 9 positions matching TRBD1. The germline CDR1 and CDR2 sequences are SGDLS and YYNGEE. V shed 4 bases and J 6 bases; nucleotides not matched to a gene: 8. The CDR3 is 15 residues long. Here the CDR3 reads CASSKSGQGPNTIYF. In nucleotides, the CDR3 is TGTGCCAGCAGCAAATCGGGACAGGGACCAAACACCATATATTTT.

DNA of the CDR3: TGCGCCAGCAGCTATAGCGGGAGGGGTTCCGGGGAGCTGTTTTTT. Amino acids: CASSYSGRGSGELFF. This chain uses TRBV5-1 with TRBJ2-2; 11 positions match TRBD2. In germline, CDR1 is SGHRS, CDR2 YFSETQ. V shed 3 bases and J 6 bases; nucleotides not matched to a gene: 4. This CDR3 region has 15 residues.

J is TRBJ2-7 and V is TRBV3-1 (or the pseudogene TRBV3-2), with 8 positions matching TRBD1. V lost 4 bases to trimming and J lost 6 bases; unmatched junction nucleotides: 14. The CDR3 totals 16 residues. CDR1 and CDR2 (germline): LGHDT, YNNKEL (reference sequence). The CDR3 DNA reads TGTGCCAGCAGCCTAAACCCGACAGGGGCAACCCGCGAGCAGTACTTC. Translated, it gives CASSLNPTGATREQYF.

CDR3 protein: CASSSRTGSGNTIYF. The CDR3 DNA reads TGTGCCAGCAGCTCTCGGACAGGTTCTGGAAACACCATATATTTT. The rearrangement uses TRBV5-5 and TRBJ1-3; 7 nucleotides align to TRBD1. V gave up 3 bases and J gave up 1 base; unmatched junction bases: 4. CDR3 length: 15 amino acids. Germline CDR1 is SGHKS and CDR2 is YYEKEE (reference sequence). Variable domain in full (rest from reference TRBV5-5 and TRBJ1-3): DAGVTQSPTHLIKTRGQQVTLRCSPISGHKSVSWYQQVLGQGPQFIFQYYEKEERGRGNFPDRFSARQFPNYSSELNVNALLLGDSALYLCASSSRTGSGNTIYFGEGSWLTVV.

The genes are TRBV11-1 and TRBJ2-3; D unresolved. The CDR3 runs to 12 residues. Germline V gives CDR1 SGHAT, CDR2 FQDESV (reference sequence). With 7 bases removed from V and 7 bases from J, the gap between germline ends came to 12 bases. The CDR3 region is CASNEGGYTQYF. As DNA, the CDR3 is TGTGCCAGCAACGAAGGCGGATATACGCAGTATTTT.

The J gene is TRBJ1-1, the V gene TRBV19; no clear D. The CDR3 length is 13 residues. Trimming removed 7 bases at V and 4 bases at J, with 13 bases between. Looked up from germline, CDR1 is LNHDA and CDR2 is SQIVND (reference sequence). CDR3: CASKREQITEAFF. CDR3 nucleotides: TGTGCCAGTAAGAGGGAACAGATCACTGAAGCTTTCTTT.

The chain carries TRBV5-1 and TRBJ1-1; unclear D gene. The CDR3 has 14 residues. V lost 0 bases and J 1 base, leaving 7 bases between the germline ends. CDR1 is SGHRS, CDR2 YFSETQ, per germline. The chain's CDR3 is CASSLAPGNTEAFF. CDR3 bases: TGCGCCAGCAGCTTGGCGCCAGGGAACACTGAAGCTTTCTTT.

This chain uses TRBV12-2 with TRBJ2-1; TRBD2 was called by the table and not checked on the DNA. TRBV12-2 represents a pseudogene. The CDR3 covers 18 residues. CDR3: CASRVTSGGPQSYNEQFF. In nucleotides, the CDR3 is TGTGCAAGTCGCGTAACTAGCGGGGGGCCCCAAAGCTACAATGAGCAGTTCTTC.

This chain links TRBV5-1 with TRBJ2-3, with 12 nucleotides matching TRBD2. The CDR3 is 17 amino acids. With V trimmed by 6 bases and J by 2 bases, 10 bases remained unmatched. Germline CDR1 reads SGHRS; CDR2 reads YFSETQ. The CDR3 DNA is TGCGCCAGCATGAGGACTAGCGGGGTTCCCTCCACAGATACGCAGTATTTT. Amino acid sequence: CASMRTSGVPSTDTQYF.

The sample holds a few counts of this clone. This chain joins TRBV29-1 and TRBJ1-1; D ambiguous. The CDR3 sequence is 12 residues long. V was cut by 6 bases and J by 2 bases, with 10 bases left in between. The germline gives CDR1 SQVTM, CDR2 ANQGSEA. CDR3: CSVRRGNTEAFF. In DNA, the CDR3 is TGCAGCGTCAGACGGGGAAACACTGAAGCTTTCTTT.

The chain joins TRBV19 to TRBJ1-1, with a tentative D call TRBD1 (5 bases). With 5 bases removed from V and 1 base from J, the gap between germline ends came to 11 bases. CDR1 and CDR2 from the germline V gene are LNHDA and SQIVND (reference sequence). CDR3 length: 14 residues. The CDR3 loop reads CASSSGQANTEAFF. The DNA for the CDR3 is TGTGCCAGTAGTTCCGGACAAGCGAACACTGAAGCTTTCTTT. Supplemented by reference TRBV19 and TRBJ1-1, the full variable domain reads DGGITQSPKYLFRKEGQNVTLSCEQNLNHDAMYWYRQDPGQGLRLIYYSQIVNDFQKGDIAEGYSVSREKKESFPLTVTSAQKNPTAFYLCASSSGQANTEAFFGQGTRLTVV.

This clone was counted once. The rearrangement links TRBV9 to TRBJ1-1; D perhaps matches TRBD1 (6 bases). This CDR3 comprises 15 residues. Germline CDR1 and CDR2: SGDLS and YYNGEE. The V and J ends lost 0 bases and 2 bases respectively, with 11 bases between them. Here the CDR3 reads CASSVDPGVNTEAFF. The CDR3 coding sequence is TGTGCCAGCAGCGTAGATCCAGGGGTTAACACTGAAGCTTTCTTT.

The chain is built from TRBV5-1 and TRBJ1-1; 7 nucleotides match TRBD1. This CDR3 has 10 residues. J gave up 11 bases and V 7 bases, and 5 bases lay outside the gene matches. From germline, CDR1 is SGHRS and CDR2 YFSETQ. CDR3 residues: CASPPGGAFF. DNA for the CDR3: TGCGCCAGCCCACCAGGGGGGGCTTTCTTT.

This chain uses TRBV7-9 with TRBJ1-2, with a weak D call TRBD1 (6 bases). Per the germline V gene, CDR1 is SEHNR and CDR2 is FQNEAQ (reference sequence). The CDR3 length is 14 residues. The V end lost 4 bases, the J end lost 6 bases, and 15 bases lay between the germline ends. The DNA for the CDR3 is TGTGCCAGCAGCTCCAGGGGCGACGGTCATGGCTACACCTTC. Translation gives CASSSRGDGHGYTF. The full variable domain, with the rest looked up from reference TRBV7-9 and TRBJ1-2, is DTGVSQNPRHKITKRGQNVTFRCDPISEHNRLYWYRQTLGQGPEFLTYFQNEAQLEKSRLLSDRFSAERPKGSFSTLEIQRTEQGDSAMYLCASSSRGDGHGYTFGSGTRLTVV.

This chain connects TRBV28 to TRBJ2-3, with 9 bases lining up with TRBD2. The trim removed 6 bases at V and 4 bases at J, leaving 5 bases unmatched. The CDR3 spans 14 residues. The germline gives CDR1 MDHEN, CDR2 SYDVKM. The CDR3 sequence is CASRRAGGPDTQYF. CDR3 DNA: TGTGCCAGCAGGCGAGCGGGAGGTCCAGATACGCAGTATTTT.

The rearrangement joins TRBV27 to TRBJ1-2; 7 bases match TRBD1. This CDR3 is built from 13 residues. CDR1 and CDR2 from the germline V gene are MNHEY and SMNVEV (reference sequence). After removal of 5 bases from V and 8 bases from J, the junction contained 8 bases not matched to a gene. The DNA of the CDR3 is TGTGCCAGCAGTCCAACAGGGGCGAGAGGCTACACCTTC. Translating it yields CASSPTGARGYTF.

This chain links TRBV7-9 with TRBJ2-1; TRBD2 might be the D (6 bases). V shed 0 bases and J shed 14 bases, with 20 bases lying between them. The CDR3 has 15 amino acids. Germline values: CDR1 SEHNR, CDR2 FQNEAQ (reference sequence). CDR3 protein: CASSLAVGAGRLEFF. The CDR3 DNA reads TGTGCCAGCAGCTTAGCAGTAGGGGCGGGACGTTTAGAGTTCTTC.

As to this clone: Relative to the germline gene, one junction end is altered; a read error may explain this. The chain carries TRBV19 and TRBJ1-1; TRBD1 matches 7 bases. Germline CDR1 reads LNHDA; CDR2 reads SQIVND (reference sequence). The CDR3 extends over 14 amino acids. CDR3 bases: TGTGCCAGTATTATACAGGGGACGGTCACTGAAGCTTTCTTT. Residues: CASIIQGTVTEAFF.

The V call is TRBV4-1, the J call TRBJ1-2; D remains ambiguous. Trimming shortened V by 6 bases and J by 8 bases, and 22 bases separated the two germline ends. The CDR3 sequence is 15 residues long. CDR1 MGHRA and CDR2 YSYEKL come from the germline V gene. CDR3 DNA: TGCGCCAGCAGTACTAGTACAAATCGTTTATGGGGCTACACCTTC. This translates into CASSTSTNRLWGYTF.

This clone was detected only once. The rearrangement joins TRBV19 to TRBJ1-2; weak D call: TRBD1 (5 bases). Trimming took 4 bases from V and 8 from J, leaving 17 bases between them. Germline assignment: CDR1 LNHDA and CDR2 SQIVND (reference sequence). The CDR3 runs 14 residues. The CDR3 reads CASSKGWQGLGYTF. CDR3 nucleotide sequence: TGTGCCAGTAGTAAAGGTTGGCAGGGCCTCGGCTACACCTTC. Filled out from reference TRBV19 and TRBJ1-2, the complete variable domain reads DGGITQSPKYLFRKEGQNVTLSCEQNLNHDAMYWYRQDPGQGLRLIYYSQIVNDFQKGDIAEGYSVSREKKESFPLTVTSAQKNPTAFYLCASSKGWQGLGYTFGSGTRLTVV.

The genes are TRBV28 and TRBJ2-7, with 8 bases identical to TRBD2. This CDR3 spans 17 amino acids. Germline V gives CDR1 MDHEN, CDR2 SYDVKM. The trim removed 2 bases at V and 5 bases at J, leaving 14 bases unmatched. The CDR3 nucleotides read TGTGCCAGCAGTTTAGGTCGGACTAGCAATTGGGTCCACGAGCAGTACTTC. Translation: CASSLGRTSNWVHEQYF. The entire variable domain, with the rest obtained from reference TRBV28 and TRBJ2-7, is as follows: DVKVTQSSRYLVKRTGEKVFLECVQDMDHENMFWYRQDPGLGLRLIYFSYDVKMKEKGDIPEGYSVSREKKERFSLILESASTNQTSMYLCASSLGRTSNWVHEQYFGPGTRLTVT.